This TCR beta chain derives from a study of T-cell memory formation after mild COVID-19. For the study at large: TCR clusters were largely donor specific. Whole-study results and caveats: CM and EM subsets held most contracting CD4+ clones; EMRA held CD8+ ones. Pre-infection memory carried some responding clones, suggesting that cross-reactive memory joined.

Trimming removed 0 bases from V and 1 base from J, with 11 bases in between. This CDR3 comprises 15 residues. CDR1 SGHKS and CDR2 YYEKEE come from the germline V gene (reference sequence). Regarding this clonotype: The antigen is undetermined.

Each CDR3 protein is one row after TCRdb ran MiXCR on the 5' RACE reads. The sample yields around 300,000 distinct CDR3 sequences, under 8.5% seen once. Input material: PBMCs or a T cell subset sorted from them (not recorded which). The rearrangement links TRBV5-5 to TRBJ2-7, with no clear D. The source is a man aged 18 to 29 who had mild COVID-19 (a few samples of this study predate the infection). Cell type and time point are not known. The CDR3, as DNA: TGTGCCAGCAGCTTGGTCCCTAGTTCGTCCTACGAGCAGTACTTC. It encodes CASSLVPSSSYEQYF. The full variable domain, in which reference TRBV5-5 and TRBJ2-7 provide the parts outside the CDR3, is DAGVTQSPTHLIKTRGQQVTLRCSPISGHKSVSWYQQVLGQGPQFIFQYYEKEERGRGNFPDRFSARQFPNYSSELNVNALLLGDSALYLCASSLVPSSSYEQYFGPGTRLTVT.